This T cell receptor beta chain was obtained from a study of cytomegalovirus exposure and HLA in healthy donors (dated by TCRdb to about 2017). Broadly, across the study: The roughly 700 repertoires of the first cohort and the 120 validation repertoires were produced on the same platform, according to a later analysis. The study aimed to test whether signatures of past pathogen exposure could be identified by cataloging public T cell receptors. In addition to the first cohort of around 670 subjects, a separate validation cohort of over 90 different subjects was used. The study combined high-throughput TCR immunosequencing, statistical association of individual TCRs with disease status, and machine learning to predict cytomegalovirus infection status.

The CDR3 runs 16 amino acids, cysteine and phenylalanine included. The retained sequence is limited to the CDR3, 48 bases, with the frame set at the first base. CDR1 SGDLS and CDR2 YYNGEE were looked up in the germline V gene. V lost 0 bases and J lost 0 bases; the stretch between them is 7 bases long. Paper-wide results and their limitations: Most TCR sequences were observed very rarely across donors, whereas some public TCRs were present in many individuals. The study gave a list of about 160 TCR beta chains associated with cytomegalovirus. In a later analysis, TCRs clustered in the first cohort were found to also tend to co-occur in the approximately 120 validation repertoires, with 90% to 95% of cluster scores above 0. The authors suggested that the approach could potentially be generalized to other disease states and immunological phenotypes. A later analysis had no HLA typing for the validation cohort, so co-occurrence there was scored across all 120 or so repertoires. The classifier was reported to diagnose cytomegalovirus status with high specificity and sensitivity in both the original and validation cohorts. Three of the identified cytomegalovirus-associated TCR beta chains were confirmed in vitro to be specific for cytomegalovirus antigens.

In regard to this clone: Its antigen remains undetermined. No much larger clone is present one base from it, and per-base qualities are unavailable.

The method was the immunoSEQ multiplex PCR assay. In the authors' own workflow: A statistical classification framework was built for diagnosing cytomegalovirus status from the catalog of TCR beta chain sequences. TCRdb obtained this table from immuneACCESS and retained in-frame rearrangements with V and J assigned. These tables miss some clones; where compared with another copy, unresolved V genes account for less than half of the shortfall, and the remainder is unexplained. Clonal size and the V and J genes are those of that table, whereas D and trimming came from the DNA. The sample contains about 110,000 clones, approximately 86% of them found a single time. The ten most abundant clones make up approximately 2.9% of the sample. The donors were included in the validation cohort of some 120 subjects, a group kept apart from the roughly 700-subject first cohort.

The V gene is TRBV9 and the J gene is TRBJ1-6; the D gene identity is not certain. The receptor's source is a young woman in good health and CMV-seronegative. The sample was PBMCs. The nucleotide sequence reads TGTGCCAGCAGCGTAGGGGAGGGCTCCTATAATTCACCCCTCCACTTT. Its protein product is CASSVGEGSYNSPLHF. Reference TRBV9 and TRBJ1-6 genes cover what lies past the CDR3, so the full variable domain is DSGVTQTPKHLITATGQRVTLRCSPRSGDLSVYWYQQSLDQGLQFLIQYYNGEERAKGNILERFSAQQFPDLHSELNLSSLELGDSALYFCASSVGEGSYNSPLHFGNGTRLTVT.